These T cell receptor beta chains were read from a single sample in a study of T cell responses to AZD1222 COVID-19 vaccine. Method: immunoSEQ multiplex PCR; TCRdb's copy keeps in-frame clones and lacks some. The sample holds 110,000 to 150,000 clones; about 92% are singletons and the top ten take more than 8%. Sequences were derived from peripheral blood, sampled on day 0 of AZD1222 vaccination. The origin of the receptors is an adult in good health. The CDR3 runs from the conserved cysteine through the conserved F or W. Each record gives: D gene, J gene, clone size, V gene, CDR3 protein, CDR3 DNA. A D gene is named only where the DNA matches it firmly. Clone size is given for some rows only: seen once, a few or many times, or a class if the clone is expanded.

>NA|TRBJ2-1|NA|TRBV29-1
CSVEASEDSEIYNEQFF
TGCAGCGTTGAAGCATCAGAGGACTCCGAAATCTACAATGAGCAGTTCTTC
>NA|TRBJ1-4|NA|TRBV30
CAWNNLNEKLFF
TGTGCCTGGAATAACCTTAATGAAAAACTGTTTTTT
>NA|TRBJ1-2|NA|TRBV20-1
CSASGGGDSGYTF
TGCAGTGCTAGTGGAGGAGGGGATTCGGGCTACACCTTC
>NA|TRBJ2-1|NA|TRBV12-3/TRBV12-4
CASRTDYNNEQFF
TGTGCCAGCCGTACGGACTATAACAATGAGCAGTTCTTC
>NA|TRBJ1-3|once|TRBV21-1
CATRDSNGNTIYF
TGTGCCACCCGGGATTCGAATGGAAACACCATATATTTT
>NA|TRBJ1-2|NA|TRBV3-1/TRBV3-2
CASSLGRVLYGYTF
TGTGCCAGCAGCCTCGGGAGGGTGCTCTATGGCTACACCTTC
>TRBD1|TRBJ1-2|NA|TRBV7-4
CASSPADRGTYGYTF
TGTGCCAGCAGCCCGGCCGACAGGGGGACCTATGGCTACACCTTC
>NA|TRBJ2-1|NA|TRBV7-9
CASSLFRFSYNEQFF
TGTGCCAGCAGCTTATTTCGTTTCTCCTACAATGAGCAGTTCTTC
>NA|TRBJ2-3|NA|TRBV5-1
CASSFGFRLPGTDTQYF
TGCGCCAGCAGCTTTGGTTTTAGGCTCCCGGGCACAGATACGCAGTATTTT
>NA|TRBJ1-5|once|TRBV12-5
CASGLGGDSNQPQHF
TGTGCTAGTGGTTTGGGAGGGGATAGCAATCAGCCCCAGCATTTT
>NA|TRBJ2-5|NA|TRBV15
CATSRVGRGMGETQYF
TGTGCCACCAGCAGAGTCGGCAGGGGTATGGGAGAGACCCAGTACTTC
>NA|TRBJ2-5|NA|TRBV7-3
CASSLTSLPKETQYF
TGTGCCAGCAGCTTAACATCCCTGCCAAAAGAGACCCAGTACTTC
>NA|TRBJ1-1|NA|TRBV12-5
CASGLVLNRNTEAFF
TGTGCTAGTGGTTTGGTATTAAACCGAAACACTGAAGCTTTCTTT
>NA|TRBJ1-1|NA|TRBV3-1/TRBV3-2
CASSQDPAGYEAFF
TGTGCCAGCAGCCAAGATCCGGCAGGGTATGAAGCTTTCTTT
>TRBD1|TRBJ1-6|NA|TRBV7-9
CASSLVWAGGDSPLHF
TGTGCCAGCAGCTTAGTGTGGGCAGGGGGCGATTCACCCCTCCACTTT
>TRBD1|TRBJ2-7|NA|TRBV19
CASLDRATYEQYF
TGTGCCAGTCTAGACAGGGCAACCTACGAGCAGTACTTC
>NA|TRBJ2-5|NA|TRBV7-3
CASSLGPQETQYF
TGTGCCAGCAGCTTAGGCCCGCAGGAGACCCAGTACTTC
>NA|TRBJ1-5|NA|TRBV18
CASSYGGQDNQPQHF
TGTGCCAGCTCCTACGGGGGGCAGGACAATCAGCCCCAGCATTTT
>TRBD1|TRBJ1-1|NA|TRBV7-2
CASSYRTGPNTEAFF
TGTGCCAGCAGCTACCGGACAGGGCCGAACACTGAAGCTTTCTTT
>TRBD1|TRBJ1-5|NA|TRBV16
CASSQRQGDQPQHF
TGTGCCAGCAGCCAAAGACAGGGTGATCAGCCCCAGCATTTT
>TRBD1|TRBJ1-6|NA|TRBV10-3
CAISDSGGNSPLHF
TGTGCCATCAGTGACTCAGGGGGGAATTCACCCCTCCACTTT
>TRBD2|TRBJ2-1|NA|TRBV19
CASSASAGGTYNEQFF
TGTGCCAGTAGTGCGAGCGCGGGGGGGACCTACAATGAGCAGTTCTTC
>NA|TRBJ2-3|NA|TRBV11-3
CASSSRTAGDTQYF
TGTGCCAGCAGCTCCCGGACAGCAGGGGATACGCAGTATTTT
>NA|TRBJ2-1|NA|TRBV2
CASSYNNEQFF
TGTGCCAGCAGTTATAACAATGAGCAGTTCTTC
>NA|TRBJ1-1|NA|TRBV12-3/TRBV12-4
CASSTGLNTEAFF
TGTGCCAGCAGTACAGGGTTGAACACTGAAGCTTTCTTT
>NA|TRBJ2-7|NA|TRBV19
CASSIQISYEQYF
TGTGCCAGTAGTATTCAGATCTCCTACGAGCAGTACTTC